This entry concerns a single T cell receptor beta chain. Authors' methods: For nucleated cells, counts were estimated from reference gene primer amplification. The repertoire was sequenced with immunoSEQ multiplex PCR; TCRdb's copy has only in-frame clones and lacks some. D and trimming were read from the DNA, whereas the V and J calls and clone size are those reported in that table. The sample has some 260,000 clones, more than 75% seen once. These data come from a study of blood T cell repertoires in COVID-19. Overall study context: COVID-19 samples, acute and convalescent, were from the United States, Italy and Spain.

Germline CDR1 and CDR2: MNHEY and SVGAGI. The CDR3 spans 13 residues. Trimming at V came to 6 bases and at J to 4 bases, leaving 5 bases not matched to a gene. Cohorts were based on clinical histories the participants reported. Recovered status applied to Cohort 3 donors who had two consecutive negative PCRs. It also applied to those with clearance or with symptom resolution. This sequence joins TRBV6-5 and TRBJ2-7; 8 nucleotides line up with TRBD1. Sequencing input: PBMCs or T cells enriched from blood (not recorded which). This TCR was sampled from a man aged 40-55 years who had recovered from COVID-19. CDR3 loop: CASRQGQAYEQYF. The DNA for the CDR3 is TGTGCCAGCAGACAGGGACAGGCGTACGAGCAGTACTTC.